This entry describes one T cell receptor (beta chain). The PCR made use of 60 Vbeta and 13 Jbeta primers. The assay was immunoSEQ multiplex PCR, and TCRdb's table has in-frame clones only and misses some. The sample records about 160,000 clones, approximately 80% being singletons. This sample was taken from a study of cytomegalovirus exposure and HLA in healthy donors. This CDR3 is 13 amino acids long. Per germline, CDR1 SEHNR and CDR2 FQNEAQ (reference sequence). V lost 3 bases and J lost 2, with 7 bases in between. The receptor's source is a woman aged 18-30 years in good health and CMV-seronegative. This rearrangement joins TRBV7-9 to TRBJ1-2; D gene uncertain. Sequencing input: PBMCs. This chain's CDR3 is CASSLAQNYGYTF. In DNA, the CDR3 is TGTGCCAGCAGCTTGGCCCAGAACTATGGCTACACCTTC.